This T cell receptor (beta chain) was sequenced in a study of T cells in Graves' hyperthyroidism and ophthalmopathy (dated by TCRdb to the late 2010s). For the wider study: Peripheral blood samples were taken at the time of initial diagnosis, prior to any treatment. To identify distinguishing TCR V-J signatures, a discovery cohort of about a hundred patients was used, comprising approximately 40 with Graves' ophthalmopathy and around 57 with stable Graves' hyperthyroidism. Whether ophthalmopathy could be predicted prospectively was tested in an independent validation cohort made up of under 20 hyperthyroidism patients plus 17 patients who later progressed to ophthalmopathy. The approximately 90 discovery patients were randomly split 7:3 into training and test sets. The study also compared thyroid tissue and blood T-cell repertoires from several Graves' hyperthyroidism patients. Following sampling, methimazole starting at 30 mg daily was given to hyperthyroidism patients, and high-dose intravenous methylprednisolone was given to ophthalmopathy patients. TCR Vbeta CDR3 sequencing of 140 or so peripheral blood samples (roughly 41 ophthalmopathy, under 80 hyperthyroidism and approximately 17 progressor patients) is reported in the paper.

The TCR beta CDR3 regions were amplified from RNA transcripts. The TCR CDR3 was subjected to a first round of RT-PCR using the HTBI primer set and the Qiagen OneStep RT-PCR kit. Libraries were constructed in a second round of multiplex PCR, after which size selection and purification were performed. Libraries were sequenced paired-end with 100 bp reads on an Illumina HiSeq2000. The source study handled its data this way. Raw data were processed with SOAPnuke, discarding reads with adapters, uncalled bases, mean Phred below 15, or no exact constant-primer or identifier match. COPE v1.2.5 was used to merge the high-quality paired reads, and each unique nucleotide sequence was defined as a clonotype. Clonotypes were aligned to IMGT TRBV, TRBD and TRBJ reference segments using MiTCR v1.1. Analysis was restricted to V-J combinations with a frequency above 0.0001, which covered 98% to 99.2% of repertoires. A TCS score was defined as the ratio of F50 (clonal expansion) to E x V (chaos), with BLOSUM62-based TCRdist applied between CDR3 peptides within each V-J. Welch's t-statistics and random forest reduced approximately 520 V-J features to roughly 13, which were used in a naive Bayes classifier (R e1071). TCRdb applied fastp at Q25 and MiXCR to the public reads, then kept only in-frame beta chains. Rows with a matching CDR3 protein are joined into one entry that keeps the most common DNA and genes. TCRdb's processing, not the authors' own work, is the source of the V and J calls. The sample records about 400,000 distinct CDR3 sequences, about a sixth of which are singletons. The ten largest clones take up approximately 30% of the sample.

Study-wide conclusions, independent of this receptor: Most expanded thyroid clonotypes (frequency above 0.001) were also found in blood, which suggests that blood repertoires may mirror thyroid immune responses. Sample size was not statistically predetermined, and blinding of investigators to group allocation was not performed. In validation, the model predicted progression to ophthalmopathy with approximately 71% sensitivity and less than 80% specificity, a median of about 6.7 months before onset. In cross-validation, a model built on a 13 V-J signature told ophthalmopathy apart from stable hyperthyroidism with approximately 91% sensitivity and about 81% specificity, and in testing the same model reached 80%/75%.

Its CDR3 holds 15 amino acids, cysteine through phenylalanine. The DNA shown is the 45-base CDR3, in frame from base 1. V is reduced by 4 bases and J by 2 bases, leaving a spacing of 14 bases between them. Taken from the germline V gene (reference sequence), the CDR1 and CDR2 loops are SGHKS and YYEKEE. Hyperthyroidism patients were newly diagnosed, with disease duration under 2 months, and aged 18 to 65 years. Exclusion was applied to patients with uncontrolled infections, other autoimmune diseases, pregnancy or lactation. Diagnoses were based on clinical symptoms, serum thyroxine and TRAb, thyroid ultrasound and orbital computed tomography. Blood from progressor patients was collected at the time of first diagnosis with hyperthyroidism, before any ophthalmopathy symptoms had appeared. PBMCs were isolated from 10 ml of fresh peripheral blood by Ficoll-Paque density gradient centrifugation. Progressor patients were initially diagnosed with Graves' hyperthyroidism and developed ophthalmopathy during follow-up. Total RNA was extracted with Trizol reagent, and quality was checked on an Agilent 2100 Bioanalyzer.

This clonotype was seen many times. The antigen it binds to is not known. One base away there is no much larger clone; base qualities are not given. Sequencing input: blood. The chain joins TRBV5-5 to TRBJ2-3; the D gene is unclear. The source is a woman aged 18-30 years with Graves' hyperthyroidism that later progressed to Graves' ophthalmopathy. The CDR3 is CASSELIRNTDTQYF. The DNA sequence follows: TGTGCCAGCAGCGAACTTATAAGGAACACAGATACGCAGTATTTT.